This T cell receptor beta chain originates from a study of blood T cell repertoires in COVID-19 (dated by TCRdb to the early 2020s). Regarding the study in general: Samples covering the acute and convalescent phases of COVID-19 were provided by collaborators in the United States, Italy and Spain. The prospective study material was composed of cDNA or gDNA derived from T cells, B-cell-depleted T cells, or PBMCs. Deeply sampled blood TCRbeta repertoires from subjects exposed to, actively infected with, or recovered from COVID-19 were included in the dataset. A freely available public database, intended as a resource for researchers studying the immune response to SARS-CoV-2, is where the repertoires were released. The samples were drawn from two sources: the first 160 participants of the ongoing ImmuneRACE study, and 1,254 subjects contributed by 6 global collaborators. The sample metadata nearly always contained a de-identified subject ID, COVID-19 status, age in years and sex. Where available, HLA class I and class II types were taken from metadata supplied by the sample provider and were not determined by assay-based typing.

Enrolling through a virtual design, the prospective study's participants ranged in age from roughly 18 to 89 years and lived across approximately 25 United States geographic areas. To assign participants to cohorts, the prospective study relied on clinical history that participants themselves reported in a screening survey and a study questionnaire. Mobile phlebotomists in the prospective study collected whole blood, serum and a nasopharyngeal or oropharyngeal swab from every participant. Additional blood draws and questionnaires over a roughly two-month period could optionally be provided by prospective study participants. Prospective study blood samples were shipped either frozen or at room temperature before DNA extraction. Note on this clone: Its antigen is unknown. No base quality information exists; no much larger clone differs at one position.

The CDR3 sequence holds 13 residues, the cysteine and phenylalanine included. Just the 39-base CDR3 DNA is kept, in frame starting at base 1. Trimming costs V 6 bases and J 5 bases, and their ends lie 13 bases apart. CDR1 and CDR2 (MNHEY, SMNVEV) derive from the germline V gene (reference sequence). Results the study describes overall, beyond this receptor: The quantity of clinical and demographic metadata differed by source and by participant and was supplied without curation.

TCRbeta CDR3 regions were amplified from genomic DNA using the immunoSEQ Assay, a bias-controlled multiplex PCR. Per the original workflow: The number of nucleated cells in each sample was estimated from the amplification of reference gene primers within the assay. To quantify the absolute abundance of each unique TCRbeta CDR3 rearrangement, sequence reads were collapsed and filtered. For each sample, productive Simpson clonality was calculated as the square root of Simpson's diversity index across productive rearrangements. Sourced from immuneACCESS, this table was stored by TCRdb with only in-frame sequences that have V and J called. A share of the clones is absent; for the studies checked, an unresolved V gene accounts for under half, and the remainder has no known explanation. V and J calls plus clone size are reproduced from that table; the DNA served to infer D and trimming. The sample data list 150,000 to 200,000 clones, and about 77% of these were observed just once. Roughly a sixth of the sample rests with the top ten.

Sequenced: PBMCs or T cells enriched from blood (not recorded which). The chain joins TRBV27 to TRBJ2-5; the D gene is possibly TRBD1, with 5 bases matching. The TCR was taken from a woman between 50 and 59 years old with acute COVID-19. The CDR3 protein is CASRAGMVETQYF. The nucleotide sequence is given as TGTGCCAGCAGGGCAGGGATGGTGGAGACCCAGTACTTC.